The 5 T cell receptor beta chains below were found in one sample sequenced in a study of OX40 agonist ivuxolimab in advanced cancers. Profiling relied on immunoSEQ multiplex PCR, and the TCRdb table lists in-frame clones only, not all of them. Of under 95,000 clones listed, roughly nine tenths were seen once; the top ten hold roughly 9.4%. The source was CD4+ or CD8+ T cells sorted from blood, collected in a trial of the OX40 agonist ivuxolimab. These receptors all come from an adult with an advanced solid tumor such as melanoma, head and neck, liver or kidney cancer.

The chain combines TRBV27 with TRBJ2-1, with 10 bases identical to TRBD1. The junction had 1 base not matched to a gene; V was cut back by 2 bases and J by 3 bases. This CDR3 spans 15 amino acids. Germline-derived CDR1 and CDR2 are MNHEY and SMNVEV (reference sequence). The CDR3 sequence: CASSLDRGLYNEQFF. The CDR3 DNA follows: TGTGCCAGCAGTTTAGACAGGGGGCTCTACAATGAGCAGTTCTTC.

This chain joins TRBV11-2 and TRBJ2-4; tentatively, D is TRBD2 (5 bases). Germline CDR1 and CDR2: SGHAT and FQNNGV. V lost 2 bases to trimming and J lost 0 bases, with 17 bases between them. The CDR3 is 18 residues long. The CDR3 spells CASSLQAPQRGAKNIQYF. The CDR3 nucleotides are TGTGCCAGCAGCTTACAGGCACCCCAACGGGGAGCCAAAAACATTCAGTACTTC.

With regard to this clone: At one end the junction does not follow the germline gene, possibly because of a read error. The chain combines TRBV7-7 with TRBJ2-3; 9 bases are a match to TRBD2. Germline CDR1 reads SSHAT; CDR2 reads FNYEAQ (reference sequence). The CDR3 is 18 residues long. In DNA, the CDR3 is TGTGCTAGCAGCTTAGGCGCCTCACCGGGACTAGCAACAGATACGCAGTATTTT. Translated: CASSLGASPGLATDTQYF.

The V gene is TRBV6-1, the J gene TRBJ2-7; unclear D gene. V shed 4 bases and J shed 1 base, with 14 bases lying between them. Germline CDR1 and CDR2: MNHNS and SASEGT. The CDR3 length is 15 residues. CDR3 sequence: CASSVSLGRSYEQYF. The CDR3 bases are TGTGCCAGCAGTGTGTCCCTAGGCAGATCCTACGAGCAGTACTTC.

The chain couples TRBV27 to TRBJ2-7; 9 nucleotides line up with TRBD1. Germline V gene data show CDR1 as MNHEY and CDR2 as SMNVEV (reference sequence). Losses at the gene ends were 3 bases for V and 1 base for J; bases not matched to a gene: 1. This CDR3 spans 14 amino acids. This chain's CDR3 is CASSFGTGSYEQYF. DNA of the CDR3: TGTGCCAGCAGTTTCGGGACAGGGTCCTACGAGCAGTACTTC.